Sequencing of this T cell receptor (beta chain) was carried out in a study of blood T cell repertoires in COVID-19. Across the study: Spain, Italy and the United States supplied samples that represented acute and convalescent COVID-19. T cells, B-cell-depleted T cells, or PBMCs supplied cDNA or gDNA.

The CDR3 contains 14 residues. The trim removed 4 bases at V and 4 bases at J, leaving 5 bases unmatched. The germline V gene encodes CDR1 LGHNA and CDR2 YSLEER. Source study methods: Amplification with reference gene primers provided the estimates of nucleated cell counts. Profiling relied on immunoSEQ multiplex PCR, and the TCRdb table lists in-frame clones only, not all of them. The DNA was the basis for D and trimming; V, J and clone size are from that table. The sample contains almost 65,000 clones, 88% of which appear only once. One Seattle source followed patients from active infection through their disease course.

Source material: peripheral blood. This chain connects TRBV4-3 to TRBJ1-1, with 8 nucleotides matching TRBD1. This clonotype was sampled from a woman aged 55-70 years with COVID-19, enrolled during active disease. The CDR3 region is CASSLTGVGTEAFF. CDR3 coding DNA: TGCGCCAGCAGCCTGACAGGGGTTGGCACTGAAGCTTTCTTT.